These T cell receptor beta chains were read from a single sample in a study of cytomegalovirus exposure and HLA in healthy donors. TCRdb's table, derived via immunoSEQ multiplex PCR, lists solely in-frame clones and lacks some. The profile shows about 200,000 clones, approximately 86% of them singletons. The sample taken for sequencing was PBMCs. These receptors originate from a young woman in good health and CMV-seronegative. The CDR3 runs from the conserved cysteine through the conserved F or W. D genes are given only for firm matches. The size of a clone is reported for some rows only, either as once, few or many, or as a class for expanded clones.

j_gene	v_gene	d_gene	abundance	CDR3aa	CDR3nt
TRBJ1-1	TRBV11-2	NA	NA	CASSYGDTEAFF	TGTGCCAGCTCCTACGGGGACACTGAAGCTTTCTTT
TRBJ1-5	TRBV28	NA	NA	CASNRDSNQPQHF	TGTGCCAGCAACAGGGATAGCAATCAGCCCCAGCATTTT
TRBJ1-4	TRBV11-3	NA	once	CASSPRAGPGTNEKLFF	TGTGCCAGCAGCCCCCGGGCGGGGCCCGGGACTAATGAAAAACTGTTTTTT
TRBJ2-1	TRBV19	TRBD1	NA	CASSTTGGGNEQFF	TGTGCCAGTAGTACTACAGGGGGAGGCAATGAGCAGTTCTTC
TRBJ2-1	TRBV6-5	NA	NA	CASSYSLKTGEQFF	TGTGCCAGCAGTTACTCGCTAAAGACGGGTGAGCAGTTCTTC
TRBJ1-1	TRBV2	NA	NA	CASTTGMRSEAFF	TGTGCCAGCACAACAGGGATGAGATCTGAAGCTTTCTTT
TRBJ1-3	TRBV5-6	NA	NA	CASSAWPPGVGNTIYF	TGTGCCAGCAGCGCCTGGCCCCCCGGGGTCGGAAACACCATATATTTT
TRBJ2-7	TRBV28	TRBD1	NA	CASSSGGAISPYEQYF	TGTGCCAGCAGCTCAGGGGGCGCAATTTCTCCCTACGAGCAGTACTTC
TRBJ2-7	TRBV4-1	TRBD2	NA	CASSQDRTSPYEQYF	TGCGCCAGCAGCCAGGATCGGACTAGCCCCTACGAGCAGTACTTC
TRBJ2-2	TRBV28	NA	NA	CASSLGGTGELFF	TGTGCCAGCAGTTTAGGGGGGACCGGGGAGCTGTTTTTT
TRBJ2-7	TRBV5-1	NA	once	CASSLGTGLNEQYF	TGCGCCAGCAGCTTGGGAACAGGGCTCAACGAGCAGTACTTC
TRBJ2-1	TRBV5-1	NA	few	CASSLVAGASNEQFF	TGCGCCAGCAGCTTGGTTGCGGGGGCGTCCAATGAGCAGTTCTTC
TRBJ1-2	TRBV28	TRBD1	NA	CASSFPGQTYGYTF	TGTGCCAGCAGTTTCCCGGGACAGACCTATGGCTACACCTTC
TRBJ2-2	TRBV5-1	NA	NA	CASSRSGRNTGELFF	TGCGCCAGCAGCCGGAGCGGACGGAACACCGGGGAGCTGTTTTTT
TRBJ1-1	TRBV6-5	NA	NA	CASSARGNTEAFF	TGTGCCAGCAGTGCCAGGGGGAACACTGAAGCTTTCTTT
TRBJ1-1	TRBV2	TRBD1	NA	CASSDRTGRTEAFF	TGTGCCAGCAGTGACCGGACAGGGAGGACTGAAGCTTTCTTT
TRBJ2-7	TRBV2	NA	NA	CASKSDSYEQYF	TGTGCCAGCAAGAGCGACTCCTACGAGCAGTACTTC
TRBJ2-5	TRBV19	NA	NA	CASSIIGSQETQYF	TGTGCCAGTAGTATTATTGGCAGCCAAGAGACCCAGTACTTC
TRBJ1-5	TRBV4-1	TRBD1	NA	CASSQGQLSNQPQHF	TGCGCCAGCAGCCAGGGACAGCTTAGCAATCAGCCCCAGCATTTT
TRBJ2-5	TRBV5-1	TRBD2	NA	CASSLVLAGEETQYF	TGCGCCAGCAGCTTGGTCCTAGCGGGAGAGGAGACCCAGTACTTC
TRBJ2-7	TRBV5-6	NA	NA	CASSFTGTYEQYF	TGTGCCAGCAGCTTCACAGGGACCTACGAGCAGTACTTC
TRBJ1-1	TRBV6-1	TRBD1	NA	CASRRTGGYHAFF	TGTGCCAGCAGAAGGACAGGGGGCTACCACGCTTTCTTT
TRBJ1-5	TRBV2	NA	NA	CASAEPPKGGNQPQHF	TGTGCCAGTGCGGAACCACCGAAGGGAGGCAATCAGCCCCAGCATTTT
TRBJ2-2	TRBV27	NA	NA	CASMRAGELFF	TGTGCCAGTATGCGAGCCGGGGAGCTGTTTTTT
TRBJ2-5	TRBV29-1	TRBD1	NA	CSVSGTEFQETQYF	TGCAGCGTTTCCGGGACAGAGTTCCAAGAGACCCAGTACTTC
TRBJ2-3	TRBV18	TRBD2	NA	CASSPMPSGSTDTQYF	TGTGCCAGCTCACCTATGCCTAGCGGATCCACAGATACGCAGTATTTT
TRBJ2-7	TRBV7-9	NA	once	CASSSDTGGDEQYF	TGTGCCAGCAGCTCCGACACAGGTGGAGACGAGCAGTACTTC
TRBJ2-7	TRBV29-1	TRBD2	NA	CSALLLAGSSYEQYF	TGCAGCGCCCTGTTACTAGCGGGGAGCTCCTACGAGCAGTACTTC
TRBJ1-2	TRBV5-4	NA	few	CASRRAGLDYGYTF	TGTGCCAGCAGGAGAGCGGGGCTGGACTATGGCTACACCTTC
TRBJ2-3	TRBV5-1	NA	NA	CASSFGRLSTDTQYF	TGCGCCAGCAGCTTCGGGAGATTGAGCACAGATACGCAGTATTTT
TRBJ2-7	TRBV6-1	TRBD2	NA	CASSESSGIGEQYF	TGTGCCAGCAGTGAATCTAGCGGGATTGGCGAGCAGTACTTC
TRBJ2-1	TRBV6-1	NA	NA	CASSPWTAHNEQFF	TGTGCCAGCAGTCCCTGGACAGCCCACAATGAGCAGTTCTTC
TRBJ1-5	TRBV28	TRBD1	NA	CASRTPGQEHQPQHF	TGTGCCAGCAGAACCCCGGGACAGGAACATCAGCCCCAGCATTTT
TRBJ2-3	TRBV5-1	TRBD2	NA	CASSLVLAGVYHF	TGCGCCAGCAGCTTAGTTCTAGCGGGAGTTTATCACTTT
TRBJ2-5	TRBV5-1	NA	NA	CASSLVQEQETQYF	TGCGCCAGCAGCTTGGTACAAGAACAAGAGACCCAGTACTTC
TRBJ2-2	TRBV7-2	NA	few	CASSLVINGAGELFF	TGTGCCAGCAGCTTAGTAATAAACGGGGCCGGGGAGCTGTTTTTT
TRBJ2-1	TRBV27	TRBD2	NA	CASSFRVAGAYNEQFF	TGTGCCAGCAGTTTCCGAGTAGCGGGAGCTTACAATGAGCAGTTCTTC
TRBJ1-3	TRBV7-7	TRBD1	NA	CASSLGPTGAGNTIYF	TGTGCTAGCAGCTTAGGCCCTACAGGGGCTGGAAACACCATATATTTT
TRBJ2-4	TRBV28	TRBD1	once	CASSTGTGGKGIQYF	TGTGCCAGCAGTACGGGGACAGGGGGAAAGGGCATTCAGTACTTC
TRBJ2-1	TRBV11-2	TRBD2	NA	CASSLGVGGAREQFF	TGTGCCAGCAGCTTAGGCGTCGGGGGGGCAAGGGAGCAGTTCTTC
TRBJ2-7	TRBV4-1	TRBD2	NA	CVSSQDVGSGGYYEQYF	TGCGTCAGCAGCCAAGATGTTGGTAGCGGGGGGTACTACGAGCAGTACTTC
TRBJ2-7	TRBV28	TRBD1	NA	CASSLQGAYEQYF	TGTGCCAGCAGTCTACAGGGGGCCTACGAGCAGTACTTC
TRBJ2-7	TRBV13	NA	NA	CASSPQGFSYEQYF	TGTGCCAGCAGCCCACAGGGTTTCTCCTACGAGCAGTACTTC
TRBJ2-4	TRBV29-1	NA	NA	CSVALREWKNIQYF	TGCAGCGTTGCTCTCCGGGAGTGGAAAAACATTCAGTACTTC
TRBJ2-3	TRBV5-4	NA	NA	CASSTANRIPDTQYF	TGTGCCAGCAGCACGGCCAACAGGATCCCAGATACGCAGTATTTT
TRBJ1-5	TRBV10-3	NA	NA	CAISEGRSNQPQHF	TGTGCCATCAGTGAGGGGAGAAGCAATCAGCCCCAGCATTTT
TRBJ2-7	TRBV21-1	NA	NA	CASSIPQKVRGSREQYF	TGTGCCAGCAGCATACCCCAGAAGGTTAGGGGCTCGAGGGAGCAGTACTTC
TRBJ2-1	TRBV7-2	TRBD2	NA	CASSPGGTPYNEQFF	TGTGCCAGCAGCCCGGGAGGAACTCCCTACAATGAGCAGTTCTTC
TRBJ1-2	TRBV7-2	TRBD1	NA	CASSPGTGGFLGYTF	TGTGCCAGCAGCCCCGGGACAGGGGGCTTTTTGGGCTACACCTTC
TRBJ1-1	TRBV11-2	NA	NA	CASSLAGPNTEAFF	TGTGCCAGCAGCTTAGCAGGGCCGAACACTGAAGCTTTCTTT
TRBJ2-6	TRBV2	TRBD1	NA	CASSPGQETGANVLTF	TGTGCCAGCAGTCCGGGACAGGAGACTGGGGCCAACGTCCTGACTTTC
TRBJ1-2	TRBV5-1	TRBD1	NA	CASSLDRGPRAGGYTF	TGCGCCAGCAGCTTGGACAGGGGGCCGCGTGCGGGCGGCTACACCTTC
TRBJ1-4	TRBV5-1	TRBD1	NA	CASSFRTGTNEKLFF	TGCGCCAGCAGCTTCCGGACAGGGACTAATGAAAAACTGTTTTTT
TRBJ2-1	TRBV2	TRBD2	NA	CASSESGGAIDNEQFF	TGTGCCAGCAGTGAAAGCGGGGGGGCTATAGACAATGAGCAGTTCTTC
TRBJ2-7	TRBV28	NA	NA	CAGSGGGAPYEQYF	TGTGCCGGCTCCGGAGGGGGGGCCCCCTACGAGCAGTACTTC
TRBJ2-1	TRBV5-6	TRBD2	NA	CASSLGYGLAGDNEQFF	TGTGCCAGCAGCTTGGGTTACGGACTAGCGGGAGATAATGAGCAGTTCTTC